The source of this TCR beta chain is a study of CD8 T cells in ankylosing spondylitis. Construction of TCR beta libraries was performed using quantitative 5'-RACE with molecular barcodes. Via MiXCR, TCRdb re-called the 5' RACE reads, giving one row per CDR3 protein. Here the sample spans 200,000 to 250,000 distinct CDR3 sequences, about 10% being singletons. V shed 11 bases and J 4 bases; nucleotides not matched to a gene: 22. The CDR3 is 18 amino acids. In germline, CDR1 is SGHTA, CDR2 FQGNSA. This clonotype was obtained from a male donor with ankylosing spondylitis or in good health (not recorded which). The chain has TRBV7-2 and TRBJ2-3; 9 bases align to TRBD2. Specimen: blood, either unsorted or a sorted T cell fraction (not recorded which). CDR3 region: CASTQNYVAGGPSDTQYF. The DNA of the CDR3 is TGTGCCTCCACCCAAAATTACGTGGCGGGAGGGCCATCAGATACGCAGTATTTT.